This TCR beta chain was identified in a study of CD8+CD57+ T cells in acquired aplastic anemia. Background on the study: The DNA of sorted CD4+ and CD8+ cells averaged 3.2 ug.

The sample holds many counts of this clonotype. Its antigen is unknown. Investigators profiled TCR beta VDJ and CDR3 from genomic DNA template. MiXCR was run by TCRdb on the reads, yielding one entry per CDR3 protein. The repertoire holds over 150,000 distinct CDR3 sequences, around 48% seen once, with about 3% in the top ten. The sequenced patients had an expansion of CD8+CD57+ cells seen by flow cytometry. Findings of the study overall: Patients and controls turned out to have 25 to 30 CD8+ CDR3 sequences in common.

CDR1 MNHNS and CDR2 SASEGT come from the germline V gene. The CDR3 contains 16 residues. Trimming shortened V by 4 bases and J by 5 bases, and 18 bases separated the two germline ends. V is TRBV6-1 and J is TRBJ2-1, with D possibly TRBD1 on 6 matching bases. The receptor comes from a human donor with aplastic anemia. The sequenced material came from sorted CD4+, CD8+, or CD8+CD57+ T cells (not recorded which) from PBMCs. The CDR3 reads CASSATHQGNDNEQFF. The CDR3, as DNA: TGTGCCAGCAGTGCTACCCATCAGGGGAACGACAATGAGCAGTTCTTC.